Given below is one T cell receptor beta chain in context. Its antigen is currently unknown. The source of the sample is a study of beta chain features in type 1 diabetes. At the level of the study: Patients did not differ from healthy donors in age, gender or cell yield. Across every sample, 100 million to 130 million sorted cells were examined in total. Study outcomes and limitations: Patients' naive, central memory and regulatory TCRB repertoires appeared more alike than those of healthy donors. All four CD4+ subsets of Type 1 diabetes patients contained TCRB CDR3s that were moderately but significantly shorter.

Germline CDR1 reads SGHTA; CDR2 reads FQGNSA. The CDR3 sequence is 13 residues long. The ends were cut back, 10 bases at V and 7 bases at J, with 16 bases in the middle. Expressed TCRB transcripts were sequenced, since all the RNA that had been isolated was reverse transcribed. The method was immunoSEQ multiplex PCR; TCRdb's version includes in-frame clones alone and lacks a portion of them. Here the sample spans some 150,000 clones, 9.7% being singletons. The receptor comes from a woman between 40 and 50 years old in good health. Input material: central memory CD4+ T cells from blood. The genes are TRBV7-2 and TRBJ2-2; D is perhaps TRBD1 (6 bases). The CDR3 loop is CATAWAGVGELFF. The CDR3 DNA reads TGTGCCACAGCCTGGGCAGGGGTCGGGGAGCTGTTTTTT. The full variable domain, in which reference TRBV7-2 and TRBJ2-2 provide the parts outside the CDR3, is GAGVSQSPSNKVTEKGKDVELRCDPISGHTALYWYRQSLGQGLEFLIYFQGNSAPDKSGLPSDRFSAERTGGSVSTLTIQRTQQEDSAVYLCATAWAGVGELFFGEGSRLTVL.